Listed here are 21 T cell receptor beta chains from one sample, sequenced in a study of a mutant IDH1 vaccine in newly diagnosed glioma. Profiled with immunoSEQ multiplex PCR; TCRdb holds only in-frame clones, not every one. The sample includes around 50,000 clones, 65% seen only once; the top ten take about 5%. Their antigen targets remain unknown. Time point in this sample: week 47, end of study. Topical imiquimod was applied with each vaccine dose, which held 300 ug of mutant IDH1 20-mer peptide. The sample in question was peripheral blood mononuclear cells (PBMCs), obtained from a glioma patient whose treatment included an IDH1 peptide vaccine. These receptor sequences come from a man between 35 and 55 years old with glioma. Some clones in this sample may be carry-over from other donors' samples.

The chain links TRBV25-1 to TRBJ1-6, with TRBD1 as a possible D gene (5 bases). Germline V lookup: CDR1 MGHDK, CDR2 SYGVNS. This CDR3 region has 14 residues. V dropped 3 bases and J dropped 4 bases, with 7 bases sitting between them. The CDR3 DNA sequence: TGTGCCAGCAGTGACGGGGGTTATAATTCACCCCTCCACTTT. Translated: CASSDGGYNSPLHF.

The V gene is TRBV19, the J gene TRBJ2-5; D assignment may be TRBD1 or TRBD2 (5 bases each). Per the germline V gene, CDR1 is LNHDA and CDR2 is SQIVND (reference sequence). This CDR3 is 12 amino acids long. V lost 4 bases, J lost 6 bases, and 9 bases lay in between. This CDR3 reads CASSTSGQTQYF. CDR3 nucleotide sequence: TGTGCCAGTAGTACCTCGGGACAGACCCAGTACTTC.

This clone was counted a few times. The chain combines TRBV7-8 with TRBJ1-2; possibly TRBD1 for D (5 bases). The V gene lost 4 bases and the J gene lost 4 bases, with 13 bases spanning the gap. This CDR3 is built from 14 residues. Germline assignment: CDR1 SGHVS and CDR2 FQNEAQ. CDR3 protein: CASSSRSQGYGYTF. CDR3 nucleotides: TGTGCCAGCAGCTCACGCTCGCAGGGCTATGGCTACACCTTC.

This clone was counted once. This chain uses TRBV5-1 with TRBJ1-2; D unclear. Trimming shortened V by 0 bases and J by 3 bases, and 12 bases separated the two germline ends. CDR3 length: 15 amino acids. In germline, CDR1 is SGHRS, CDR2 YFSETQ. The CDR3 coding sequence is TGCGCCAGCAGCTTGGGTCAGTCTGTGGACTATGGCTACACCTTC. Amino acid sequence: CASSLGQSVDYGYTF.

The V call is TRBV5-6, the J call TRBJ1-2; 7 positions match TRBD1. The J segment lost 5 bases and the V segment lost 3 bases, leaving 10 bases of the junction unmatched. Germline-derived CDR1 and CDR2 are SGHDT and YYEEEE. The CDR3 has 15 residues. CDR3 in amino acids: CASSSRGTAIYGYTF. The CDR3 bases are TGTGCCAGCAGCTCCCGGGGGACAGCGATATATGGCTACACCTTC.

In its sample, this clone was seen a few times. This chain links TRBV6-6 with TRBJ2-7; 8 bases match TRBD2. This CDR3 has 15 amino acids. CDR1 and CDR2 from the germline V gene are MNHNY and SVGAGI (reference sequence). V was pared by 3 bases and J by 4 bases, with 8 bases of the junction left unmatched. CDR3: CASSYVAGSQYEQYF. DNA of the CDR3: TGTGCCAGCAGTTATGTAGCGGGGTCTCAGTACGAGCAGTACTTC.

The chain combines TRBV30 with TRBJ2-1; D is ambiguous. The CDR3 contains 13 residues. The V end lost 3 bases, the J end lost 2 bases, and 8 bases lay between the germline ends. CDR1 GTSNPN and CDR2 SVGIG come from the germline V gene (reference sequence). The CDR3 reads CAWRRGTYNEQFF. CDR3 in DNA: TGTGCCTGGAGACGTGGAACCTACAATGAGCAGTTCTTC.

V usage is TRBV5-5 and J usage is TRBJ2-5; D call uncertain. Trimming stripped 3 bases from V and 3 bases from J, with 6 bases between. The CDR3 length is 12 residues. Germline CDR1 is SGHKS and CDR2 is YYEKEE (reference sequence). CDR3 sequence reads: CASSWAEETQYF. The DNA of the CDR3 is TGTGCCAGCAGCTGGGCGGAAGAGACCCAGTACTTC.

There are a few counts of this clone. A read error may produce the germline difference seen at one junction end. J is TRBJ1-1 and V is TRBV9, with D tentatively TRBD1 (5 bases). The CDR3 length is 14 residues. Germline CDR1 is SGDLS and CDR2 is YYNGEE. CDR3 nucleotide sequence: TGTGCCAGCAGCGCCCCCGAGGGGAACCTTTTAGATGTCTTT. It is translated as CASSAPEGNLLDVF.

This clone was counted between two and nine times. V usage is TRBV12-5 and J usage is TRBJ2-3; no clear D. Per germline, CDR1 LGHNT and CDR2 FRNRAP. Trimming left V 5 bases short and J 0 bases short, with 6 bases between. The CDR3 has 13 residues. The CDR3 loop is CASGPDSTDTQYF. The CDR3 DNA is TGTGCTAGTGGTCCGGACAGCACAGATACGCAGTATTTT.

V gene TRBV10-3 combines with J gene TRBJ2-3; possibly TRBD1 or TRBD2 for D (5 bases each). CDR1 and CDR2 from the germline V gene are ENHRY and SYGVKD. The ends were cut back, 6 bases at V and 2 bases at J, with 12 bases in the middle. This CDR3 region has 14 residues. The CDR3 coding sequence is TGTGCCATCAGGGGGGACGTCAACACAGATACGCAGTATTTT. As protein: CAIRGDVNTDTQYF.

This clone was picked up a small number of times. The rearrangement uses TRBV5-1 and TRBJ2-2, with 10 bases fitting TRBD1. V shed 4 bases, J shed 7 bases, and the junction held 7 bases outside the gene matches. Per germline, CDR1 SGHRS and CDR2 YFSETQ. The CDR3 covers 15 residues. CDR3 sequence reads: CASSKDRGDSGELFF. The CDR3 DNA reads TGCGCCAGCAGCAAGGACAGGGGGGATAGCGGGGAGCTGTTTTTT.

The chain joins TRBV6-5 to TRBJ2-1; the match to TRBD1 covers 11 bases. V lost 4 bases, J lost 6 bases, and 5 bases stayed unmatched. Per the germline V gene, CDR1 is MNHEY and CDR2 is SVGAGI. The CDR3 consists of 15 residues. The CDR3 loop reads CASSFTGTGGNEQFF. The CDR3 bases are TGTGCCAGCAGTTTTACCGGGACAGGGGGCAATGAGCAGTTCTTC.

V gene TRBV29-1 combines with J gene TRBJ1-3, with D maybe TRBD1 (5 bases). V lost 8 bases and J lost 7, with 12 bases in between. Germline V gene sequence: CDR1 SQVTM, CDR2 ANQGSEA. CDR3 length equals 11 residues. CDR3 in DNA: TGCAGCCCTCAACGGGGCAACACCATATATTTT. Translated, it gives CSPQRGNTIYF. The entire variable domain, with the rest obtained from reference TRBV29-1 and TRBJ1-3, is as follows: SAVISQKPSRDICQRGTSLTIQCQVDSQVTMMFWYRQQPGQSLTLIATANQGSEATYESGFVIDKFPISRPNLTFSTLTVSNMSPEDSSIYLCSPQRGNTIYFGEGSWLTVV.

V and J are TRBV18 and TRBJ2-3, with D unclear. In germline, CDR1 is KGHSH, CDR2 LQKENI. This CDR3 has 12 residues. Trimming removed 5 bases at V and 0 bases at J, with 3 bases between. The CDR3 is CASSSSTDTQYF. The CDR3 DNA sequence: TGTGCCAGCTCAAGTAGCACAGATACGCAGTATTTT.

The J gene is TRBJ1-5, the V gene TRBV7-9; weak D call: TRBD1 (5 bases). Trimming stripped 1 base from V and 15 bases from J, with 13 bases between. Germline CDR1 reads SEHNR; CDR2 reads FQNEAQ (reference sequence). This CDR3 has 12 amino acids. CDR3 amino acids: CASSLGTTGRHF. CDR3 coding DNA: TGTGCCAGCAGCTTAGGCACTACAGGTCGGCATTTT.

The CDR3: CSVEVAGDFKSSYEQYF. The CDR3 DNA reads TGCAGCGTTGAAGTAGCGGGGGACTTCAAGAGCTCCTACGAGCAGTACTTC. The chain employs TRBV29-1 and TRBJ2-7; 9 bases are a match to TRBD2. The ends lost 1 base at V and 0 bases at J; junction bases unmatched: 10. Germline lookup yields CDR1 SQVTM and CDR2 ANQGSEA. The CDR3 is made up of 17 amino acids.

The gene calls are TRBV7-2 and TRBJ2-5; D unresolved. With 0 bases removed from V and 2 bases from J, the gap between germline ends came to 7 bases. Germline V CDR1 and CDR2: SGHTA, FQGNSA. This CDR3 region has 14 residues. In DNA, the CDR3 is TGTGCCAGCAGCTTAGCTAAATTACAAGAGACCCAGTACTTC. This translates into CASSLAKLQETQYF.

The genes are TRBV6-5 and TRBJ1-2; D ambiguous. CDR3 length: 14 amino acids. V was pared by 2 bases and J by 7 bases, with 14 bases between. CDR1 is MNHEY, CDR2 SVGAGI, per germline. Here the CDR3 reads CASSYEGRASGYTF. The CDR3 DNA follows: TGTGCCAGCAGTTACGAGGGCCGCGCCAGTGGCTACACCTTC.

The chain carries TRBV7-9 and TRBJ1-4, with 10 bases matching TRBD1. There are 15 residues in the CDR3. Germline values: CDR1 SEHNR, CDR2 FQNEAQ (reference sequence). Trimming removed 6 bases from V and 5 bases from J; junction bases left unmatched: 6. The CDR3 bases are TGTGCCAGCAGACTCGACAGGGGGCCGAATGAAAAACTGTTTTTT. Its translation is CASRLDRGPNEKLFF.

V and J are TRBV11-2 and TRBJ2-7; possible D gene TRBD2, 5 bases. The V end was cut by 1 base, the J end by 1 base, with 14 bases between. From germline, CDR1 is SGHAT and CDR2 FQNNGV. There are 16 residues in the CDR3. The CDR3 reads CASSLASQGSSYEQYF. CDR3 DNA: TGTGCCAGCAGCTTAGCCTCACAAGGGAGTTCCTACGAGCAGTACTTC.